This T cell receptor beta chain was documented in a study of monozygotic twins with inflammatory bowel disease. TCRdb reprocessed the 5' RACE reads; each CDR3 protein has one entry and no DNA is given. In all, the sample yields 120,000 to 150,000 distinct CDR3 sequences. The CDR3 loop spans 13 amino acids. Germline loops: CDR1 MNHNY, CDR2 SVGAGI (reference sequence). This sequence joins TRBV6-6 and TRBJ2-2; the D gene TCRdb calls, TRBD1, cannot be checked with no DNA. This TCR came from a human donor with ulcerative colitis or Crohn's disease, or a healthy co-twin of an affected twin (not recorded which). The sequenced material came from blood. CDR3: CAGRDRNTGELFF.